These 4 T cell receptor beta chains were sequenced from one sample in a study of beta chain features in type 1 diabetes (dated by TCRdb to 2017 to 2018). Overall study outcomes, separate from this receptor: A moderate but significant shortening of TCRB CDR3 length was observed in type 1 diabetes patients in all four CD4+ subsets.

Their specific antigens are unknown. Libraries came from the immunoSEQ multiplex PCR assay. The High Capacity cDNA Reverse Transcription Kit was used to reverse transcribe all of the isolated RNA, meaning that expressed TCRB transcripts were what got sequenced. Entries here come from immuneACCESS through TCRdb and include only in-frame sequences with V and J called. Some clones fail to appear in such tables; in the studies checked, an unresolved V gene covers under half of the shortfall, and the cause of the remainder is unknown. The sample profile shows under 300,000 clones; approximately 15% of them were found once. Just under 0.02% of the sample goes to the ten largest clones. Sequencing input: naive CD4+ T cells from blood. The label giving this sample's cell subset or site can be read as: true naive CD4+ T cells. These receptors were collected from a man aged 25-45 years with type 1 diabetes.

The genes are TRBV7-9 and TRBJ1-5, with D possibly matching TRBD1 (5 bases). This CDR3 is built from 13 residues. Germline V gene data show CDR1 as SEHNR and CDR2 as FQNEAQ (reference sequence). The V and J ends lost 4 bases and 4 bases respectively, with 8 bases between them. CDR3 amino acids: CASSSQGNQPQHF. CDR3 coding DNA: TGTGCCAGCAGCTCTCAGGGTAATCAGCCCCAGCATTTT. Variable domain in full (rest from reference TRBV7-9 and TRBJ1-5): DTGVSQNPRHKITKRGQNVTFRCDPISEHNRLYWYRQTLGQGPEFLTYFQNEAQLEKSRLLSDRFSAERPKGSFSTLEIQRTEQGDSAMYLCASSSQGNQPQHFGDGTRLSIL.

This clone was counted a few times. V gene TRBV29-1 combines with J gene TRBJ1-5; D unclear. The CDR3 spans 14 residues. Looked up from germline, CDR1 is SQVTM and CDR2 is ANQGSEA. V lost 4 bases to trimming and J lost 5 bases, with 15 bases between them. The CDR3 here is CSVVVGAADQPQHF. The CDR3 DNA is TGCAGCGTTGTGGTAGGAGCGGCTGATCAGCCCCAGCATTTT.

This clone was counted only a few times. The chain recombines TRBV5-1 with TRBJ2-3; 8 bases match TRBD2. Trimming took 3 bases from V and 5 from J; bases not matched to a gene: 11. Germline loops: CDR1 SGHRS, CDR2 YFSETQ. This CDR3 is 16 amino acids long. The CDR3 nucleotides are TGCGCCAGCAGCTCCGTGGGTAGCGGGGCGCGAGATACGCAGTATTTT. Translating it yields CASSSVGSGARDTQYF. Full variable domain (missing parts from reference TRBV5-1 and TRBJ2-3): KAGVTQTPRYLIKTRGQQVTLSCSPISGHRSVSWYQQTPGQGLQFLFEYFSETQRNKGNFPGRFSGRQFSNSRSEMNVSTLELGDSALYLCASSSVGSGARDTQYFGPGTRLTVL.

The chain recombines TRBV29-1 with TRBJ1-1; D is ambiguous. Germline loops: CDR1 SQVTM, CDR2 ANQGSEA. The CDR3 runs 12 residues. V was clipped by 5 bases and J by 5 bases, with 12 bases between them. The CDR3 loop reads CSVRSGWTEAFF. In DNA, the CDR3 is TGCAGCGTTCGTTCGGGGTGGACTGAAGCTTTCTTT.